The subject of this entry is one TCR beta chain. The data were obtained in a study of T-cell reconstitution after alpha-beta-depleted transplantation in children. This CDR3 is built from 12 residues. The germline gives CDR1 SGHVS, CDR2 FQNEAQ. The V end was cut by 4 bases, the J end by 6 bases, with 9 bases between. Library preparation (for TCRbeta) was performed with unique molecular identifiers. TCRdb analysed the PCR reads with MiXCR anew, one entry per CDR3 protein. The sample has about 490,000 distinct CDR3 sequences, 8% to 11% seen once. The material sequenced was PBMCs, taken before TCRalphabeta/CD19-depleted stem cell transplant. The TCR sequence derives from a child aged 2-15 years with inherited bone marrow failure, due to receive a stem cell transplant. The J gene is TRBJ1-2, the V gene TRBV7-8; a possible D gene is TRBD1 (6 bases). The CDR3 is CASSSGTNGYTF. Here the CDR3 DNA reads TGTGCCAGCAGCTCCGGGACAAATGGCTACACCTTC.